These T cell receptor beta chains were read from a single sample in a study of blood T cell repertoires in COVID-19. Clones were read by immunoSEQ multiplex PCR, and TCRdb kept only the in-frame ones, dropping some. The sample consists of 110,000 to 150,000 clones, approximately 79% of them appearing once. The sample consisted of peripheral blood. All receptors come from a man in his forties or fifties with active or convalescent COVID-19. The CDR3 runs from the conserved cysteine through the conserved F or W. A D gene is named only where the DNA matches it firmly. Clone size is not always given. Where it is, it says once, few, many or a class for expanded clones.

v_gene	j_gene	abundance	d_gene	len	CDR3aa	CDR3nt
TRBV4-2	TRBJ2-7	few	TRBD1	15	CASSLGTGGYFEQYF	TGTGCCAGCAGCCTAGGGACAGGGGGCTATTTCGAGCAGTACTTC
TRBV28	TRBJ1-6	NA	NA	16	CASSFPRRPGGSPLHF	TGTGCCAGCAGTTTCCCGAGGAGGCCTGGGGGGTCACCCCTCCACTTT
TRBV5-8	TRBJ1-4	NA	NA	15	CASSPETDLHEKLFF	TGTGCCAGCAGCCCTGAGACGGACTTACATGAAAAACTGTTTTTT
TRBV10-3	TRBJ1-5	few	TRBD1	16	CAISEATTGGFGAQHF	TGTGCCATCAGTGAGGCCACCACAGGGGGTTTCGGGGCCCAGCATTTT
TRBV10-1	TRBJ1-4	NA	NA	14	CASSESGEWGKLFF	TGCGCCAGCAGTGAGTCGGGAGAGTGGGGAAAACTGTTTTTT
TRBV6-5	TRBJ2-3	NA	TRBD2	14	CASSYRTSGDTQYF	TGTGCCAGCAGTTACCGGACTAGCGGAGATACGCAGTATTTT
TRBV9	TRBJ2-3	NA	TRBD2	15	CASSVGLAGTDTQYF	TGTGCCAGCAGCGTGGGACTAGCGGGCACAGATACGCAGTATTTT
TRBV5-5	TRBJ1-5	NA	NA	15	CASSLWTVQDQPQHF	TGTGCCAGCAGCTTGTGGACAGTCCAAGATCAGCCCCAGCATTTT
TRBV4-1	TRBJ1-6	few	NA	17	CASSQVVARSYNSPLHF	TGCGCCAGCAGCCAAGTGGTCGCCCGGTCCTATAATTCACCCCTCCACTTT
TRBV19	TRBJ1-5	once	NA	15	CASSIGTASNQPQHF	TGTGCCAGTAGTATAGGGACAGCTAGCAATCAGCCCCAGCATTTT
TRBV7-3	TRBJ2-1	once	NA	16	CASSLSSGASYNEQFF	TGTGCCAGCAGCTTATCATCGGGAGCCTCCTACAATGAGCAGTTCTTC